This TCR beta chain was sequenced for a study of T cell repertoires in ileal Crohn's disease. Study as a whole: Surgery for a complication: stricturing in 61%, penetrating in approximately 40%.

The assay was immunoSEQ multiplex PCR, and TCRdb's table has in-frame clones only and misses some. Altogether approximately 15,000 clones are present, under 80% being singletons, with the ten largest covering roughly 5.5%. The V gene's germline CDR1 is SNHLY and CDR2 FYNNEI. The CDR3 loop spans 15 amino acids. Trimming cost V 7 bases and J 0 bases; bases outside gene matches: 3. This sequence was found in an adult with Crohn's disease. Sequencing was carried out using ileal tissue. The chain couples TRBV2 to TRBJ2-2; 9 positions agree with TRBD1. This CDR3 reads CASTGQGSNTGELFF. For the CDR3, the DNA is TGTGCCAGCACGGGACAGGGCTCGAACACCGGGGAGCTGTTTTTT.